This T cell receptor beta chain is from a study of blood T cell repertoires in COVID-19. The wider study: There were acute and convalescent COVID-19 samples, and they came from the United States, Italy and Spain. T cells, B-cell-depleted T cells, or PBMCs supplied cDNA or gDNA.

Trimming removed 1 base at V and 4 bases at J, with 17 bases between. CDR3 length equals 17 residues. Germline CDR1 SNHLY, CDR2 FYNNEI. In the original processing: Amplification with reference gene primers provided the estimates of nucleated cell counts. Libraries were prepared by immunoSEQ multiplex PCR; TCRdb keeps only in-frame clonotypes and omits some of them. Clone size and the V and J calls come from that table; the DNA yielded D and trimming. Here the sample spans more than 250,000 clones, around 86% being singletons. This sequence joins TRBV2 and TRBJ1-5, with D perhaps TRBD1 (5 bases). The TCR was taken from a woman in her twenties or thirties who had recovered from COVID-19. The material sequenced was peripheral blood. In DNA form, the CDR3 reads TGTGCCAGCAGTGAAGAGACCCCGGGGGAAGGTAATCAGCCCCAGCATTTT. Its translation is CASSEETPGEGNQPQHF.